This TCR beta chain was recorded in a study of T-cell reconstitution after alpha-beta-depleted transplantation in children. General study points: Reportedly, alpha-beta T cells present about two months post-transplant originated from several hundred expanded clones of graft origin. A year had passed since transplant, and T-cell counts and diversity by then came mostly from newly produced T cells. Some patients showed high day-60 TCRbeta diversity, which derived from surviving recipient T cells and thymic progenitors.

Unique molecular identifiers were incorporated into the prepared TCRbeta library. TCRdb re-called the PCR reads with MiXCR, one entry per CDR3 protein. The profile covers around 440,000 distinct CDR3 sequences, with roughly 16% appearing a single time and 29% taken by the ten largest. This clonotype was detected a few times. The antigen is unknown. Germline values: CDR1 MNHEY, CDR2 SVGEGT. The V and J ends lost 7 bases and 6 bases respectively, with 22 bases between them. CDR3 length equals 16 residues. Here the sequenced sample was PBMCs, mostly from graft donor cells, taken 360 days after TCRalphabeta/CD19-depleted stem cell transplant. The chain joins TRBV6-2 or TRBV6-3 to TRBJ2-1, with a weak D call TRBD2 (6 bases). This clonotype was sampled from a boy under two years old who had a stem cell transplant for Wiskott-Aldrich syndrome, so the T cells may come from the graft donor. The CDR3 coding sequence is TGTGCCAGCACCAAACTGAGACTAGTCCGAGTCAATGAGCAGTTCTTC. It encodes CASTKLRLVRVNEQFF.